The clone carrying this T cell receptor beta chain was seen at least ten times. This sample is drawn from a study of human T cells and chemical hapten exposure. The CDR3 extends over 15 amino acids. V gave up 6 bases and J gave up 4 bases; unmatched junction bases: 10. Time point here: pre-sensitization, week 0. Indicated treatment: therapeutic diphenylcyclopropenone sensitization with weekly scalp DPC. TCRdb processed the RACE reads anew with MiXCR; each CDR3 protein has one entry. The table has about 61,000 distinct CDR3 sequences, approximately 6.7% seen once. The receptor's source is a young woman with alopecia areata. Some clones in this sample may be carry-over from other donors' samples. Here the sequenced sample was whole blood, taken in connection with sensitization to the hapten diphenylcyclopropenone (DPC). This chain links TRBV12-3 or TRBV12-4 with TRBJ2-3, with TRBD2 matching 7 bases. The CDR3 is CASRTQSGVADTQYF. CDR3 coding DNA: TGTGCCAGCAGAACCCAGAGCGGGGTCGCAGATACGCAGTATTTT.